This TCR beta chain comes out of a study of post-analysis software for immune sequencing data. As regards this clonotype: As yet, its antigen is unknown.

CDR3 length: 11 residues. Per the germline V gene, CDR1 is DFQATT and CDR2 is SNEGSKA (reference sequence). Trimming took 0 bases from V and 13 from J; bases not matched to a gene: 1. Study observations and caveats: With TRBV5-6, TRBV5-1 and TRBV20-1 included, about five TRBV segments were more frequent in patients than in controls. In multiple sclerosis, normalized Chao1 diversity was significantly below that of controls.

Libraries were made from TCR beta cDNA, and they carried unique molecular identifiers. TCRdb re-called the PCR reads with MiXCR, one entry per CDR3 protein. The sample consists of some 690,000 distinct CDR3 sequences, 30% of them appearing once. V usage is TRBV20-1 and J usage is TRBJ2-4; 9 bases align to TRBD1. The sequence came from a girl aged 5 to 17 with multiple sclerosis. The sequencing sample was made of blood. In DNA form, the CDR3 reads TGCAGTGCTAGAGATGACAGGGGGCAGTACTTC. Translated, it gives CSARDDRGQYF.